This T cell receptor beta chain is drawn from a study of identifying expanded T cells in peripheral blood. Study-level findings and limits: Differentially abundant clones: roughly 1.2 between replicates, 16.4 at approximately 13 days, approximately 19 at four. Across healthy donors, higher total template counts meant significantly greater roughly 2-week count variance.

J lost 4 bases, V lost 3 bases, and 6 bases had no gene match. CDR1 is KGHSH and CDR2 is LQKENI in the germline V gene. The CDR3 totals 16 residues. Sequenced by immunoSEQ multiplex PCR; TCRdb stores in-frame clones only, minus some. Among around 130,000 clones, 86% were seen once, and the ten largest hold approximately 8%. As for this clone: Its antigen remains unknown.

During the collection period, no donor immune events like infections were recorded. Material: blood. This chain connects TRBV18 to TRBJ1-5; 10 bases line up with TRBD1. The source is a person aged 18 to 70 in good health. The CDR3 here is CASSPGTGDVNQPQHF. The CDR3 bases are TGTGCCAGCTCACCCGGGACAGGGGACGTTAATCAGCCCCAGCATTTT.